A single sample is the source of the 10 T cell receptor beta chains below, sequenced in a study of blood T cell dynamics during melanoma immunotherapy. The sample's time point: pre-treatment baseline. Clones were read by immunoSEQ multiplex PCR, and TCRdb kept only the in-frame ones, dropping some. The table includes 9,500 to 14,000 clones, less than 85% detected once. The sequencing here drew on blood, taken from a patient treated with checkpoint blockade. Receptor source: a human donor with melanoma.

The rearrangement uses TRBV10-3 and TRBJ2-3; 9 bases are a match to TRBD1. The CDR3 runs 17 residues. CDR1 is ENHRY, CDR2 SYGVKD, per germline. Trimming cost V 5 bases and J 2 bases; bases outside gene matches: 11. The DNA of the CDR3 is TGTGCCATCAGTCCCGGGACAGGGATATCCTCCACAGATACGCAGTATTTT. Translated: CAISPGTGISSTDTQYF.

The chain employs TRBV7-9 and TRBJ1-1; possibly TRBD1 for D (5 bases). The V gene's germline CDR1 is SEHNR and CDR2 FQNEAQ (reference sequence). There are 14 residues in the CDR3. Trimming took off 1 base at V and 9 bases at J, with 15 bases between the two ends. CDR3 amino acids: CASSLGEGQGQAFF. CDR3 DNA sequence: TGTGCCAGCAGCTTAGGGGAGGGGCAGGGACAAGCTTTCTTT.

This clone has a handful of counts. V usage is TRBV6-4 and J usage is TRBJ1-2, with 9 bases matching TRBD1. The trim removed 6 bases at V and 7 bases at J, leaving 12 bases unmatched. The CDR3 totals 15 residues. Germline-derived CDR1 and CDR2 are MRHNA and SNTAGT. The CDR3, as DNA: TGTGCCAGCAGCGAAAAACAGGGGGCATATTTTGGCTACACCTTC. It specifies CASSEKQGAYFGYTF.

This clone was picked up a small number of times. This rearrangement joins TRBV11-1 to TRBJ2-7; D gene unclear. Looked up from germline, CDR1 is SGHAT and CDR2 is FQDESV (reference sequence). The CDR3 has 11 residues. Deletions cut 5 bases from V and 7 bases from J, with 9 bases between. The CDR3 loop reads CASSLGREQYV. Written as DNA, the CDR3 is TGTGCCAGCAGCCTAGGGCGGGAGCAGTACGTC.

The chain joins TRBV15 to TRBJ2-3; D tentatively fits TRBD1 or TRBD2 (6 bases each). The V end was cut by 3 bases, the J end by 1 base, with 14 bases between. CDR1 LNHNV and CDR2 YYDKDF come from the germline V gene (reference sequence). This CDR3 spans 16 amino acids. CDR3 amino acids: CATSSDRGDRTDTQYF. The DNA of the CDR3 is TGTGCCACCAGCAGCGATAGGGGGGACCGCACAGATACGCAGTATTTT.

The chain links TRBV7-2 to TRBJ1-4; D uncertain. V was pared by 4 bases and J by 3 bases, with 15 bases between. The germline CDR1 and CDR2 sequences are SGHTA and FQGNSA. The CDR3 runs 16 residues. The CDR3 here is CASSSGTFLPNEKLFF. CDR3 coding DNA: TGTGCCAGCAGCTCCGGAACGTTCCTCCCTAATGAAAAACTGTTTTTT.

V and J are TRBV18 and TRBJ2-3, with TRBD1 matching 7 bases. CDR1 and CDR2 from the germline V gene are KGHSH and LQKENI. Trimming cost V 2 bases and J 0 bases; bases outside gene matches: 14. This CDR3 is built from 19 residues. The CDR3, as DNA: TGTGCCAGCTCACCAAGAAACCCGACGGGACAGAAGAGCACAGATACGCAGTATTTT. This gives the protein CASSPRNPTGQKSTDTQYF.

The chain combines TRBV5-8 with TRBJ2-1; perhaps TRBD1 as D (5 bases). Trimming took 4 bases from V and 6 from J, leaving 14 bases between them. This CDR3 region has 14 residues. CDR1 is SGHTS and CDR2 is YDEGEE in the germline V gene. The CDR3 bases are TGTGCCAGCAGCATTACAGGTGATGGCAATGAGCAGTTCTTC. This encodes CASSITGDGNEQFF.

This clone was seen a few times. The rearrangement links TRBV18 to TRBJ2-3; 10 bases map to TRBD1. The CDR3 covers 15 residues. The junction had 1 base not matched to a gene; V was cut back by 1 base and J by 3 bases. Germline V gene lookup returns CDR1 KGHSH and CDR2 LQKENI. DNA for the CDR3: TGTGCCAGCTCACCACGACAGGGGGCTACAGATACGCAGTATTTT. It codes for CASSPRQGATDTQYF.

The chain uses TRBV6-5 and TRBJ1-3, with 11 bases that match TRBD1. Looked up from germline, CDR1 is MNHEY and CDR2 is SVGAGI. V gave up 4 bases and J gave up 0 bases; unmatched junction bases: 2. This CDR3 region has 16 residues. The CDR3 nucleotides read TGTGCCAGCAGTTCCGGGACAGGGGGCTCTGGAAACACCATATATTTT. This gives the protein CASSSGTGGSGNTIYF.